The next 8 T cell receptor beta chains were all read from a single sample in a study of blood T cell repertoires in COVID-19. TCRdb's copy holds only in-frame clones and misses some; the assay was immunoSEQ multiplex PCR. The sample includes tens of thousands of clones, about nine tenths of them seen just once. What was sequenced was peripheral blood. These receptors came from a man aged 50 to 60 with active or convalescent COVID-19.

V gene TRBV5-1 combines with J gene TRBJ2-3, with D tentatively TRBD2 (6 bases). Trimming cost V 0 bases and J 5 bases, with 22 bases left between them. The CDR3 runs 18 residues. Germline CDR1 is SGHRS and CDR2 is YFSETQ. Here the CDR3 reads CASSLEGRSGNGGDTQYF. In DNA, the CDR3 is TGCGCCAGCAGCTTGGAGGGGAGGAGCGGCAACGGTGGAGATACGCAGTATTTT.

The chain has TRBV15 and TRBJ1-2; TRBD1 matches at 9 bases. CDR1 is LNHNV and CDR2 is YYDKDF in the germline V gene (reference sequence). The CDR3 has 16 residues. Trimming took 2 bases from V and 4 from J; bases not matched to a gene: 8. DNA for the CDR3: TGTGCCACCAGCAGAAACCGGGACAGGGTTAGCTATGGCTACACCTTC. Translation: CATSRNRDRVSYGYTF.

This sequence joins TRBV12-3 or TRBV12-4 and TRBJ1-1; possible D gene TRBD1, 6 bases. Trimming left V 2 bases short and J 10 bases short, with 14 bases between. The CDR3 extends over 13 amino acids. CDR3 DNA sequence: TGTGCCAGCAGTTTAACAGGGTATGATCGAGCTTTCTTT. Translation: CASSLTGYDRAFF.

This clone was seen a handful of times. CDR3 sequence reads: CASGLNPGGVGDTGELFF. The CDR3 DNA is TGTGCTAGTGGTTTGAACCCGGGGGGTGTAGGTGACACCGGGGAGCTGTTTTTT. The V call is TRBV12-5, the J call TRBJ2-2; TRBD2 matches 7 bases. The CDR3 runs 18 residues. The germline V gene has CDR1 LGHNT and CDR2 FRNRAP. The junction had 12 bases not matched to a gene; V was cut back by 2 bases and J by 3 bases.

The chain recombines TRBV10-1 with TRBJ2-7, with a tentative D call TRBD2 (6 bases). Germline CDR1 and CDR2: WNHNN and SYGVQD (reference sequence). Trimming stripped 6 bases from V and 0 bases from J, with 18 bases between. The CDR3 sequence is 16 residues long. The chain's CDR3 is CASSGRIAEGSYEQYF. CDR3 DNA: TGCGCCAGCAGCGGGAGAATAGCGGAGGGCTCCTACGAGCAGTACTTC.

This chain connects TRBV11-2 to TRBJ2-4; D might be TRBD1 (6 bases). Looked up from germline, CDR1 is SGHAT and CDR2 is FQNNGV. The CDR3 sequence is 18 residues long. V was pared by 2 bases and J by 0 bases, with 17 bases between. Written as DNA, the CDR3 is TGTGCCAGCAGCTTAACTGCGTTGGGACACCTAGCCAAAAACATTCAGTACTTC. Protein product: CASSLTALGHLAKNIQYF.

The chain joins TRBV27 to TRBJ2-1; 8 bases line up with TRBD2. Germline trimming cut 8 bases from V and 5 bases from J; bases unmatched to any gene: 11. In germline, CDR1 is MNHEY, CDR2 SMNVEV (reference sequence). The CDR3 covers 15 residues. CDR3 bases: TGTGCCAGCCAGAAAGCGGGAGATTGGGACAATGAGCAGTTCTTC. Its protein product is CASQKAGDWDNEQFF.

The V and J genes are TRBV19 and TRBJ1-5; 8 nucleotides agree with TRBD1. The CDR3 consists of 17 residues. The junction had 4 bases not matched to a gene; V was cut back by 0 bases and J by 0 bases. The germline CDR1 and CDR2 sequences are LNHDA and SQIVND (reference sequence). The CDR3 DNA follows: TGTGCCAGTAGTATAGATTTCGGGACAGGTAGCAATCAGCCCCAGCATTTT. Protein: CASSIDFGTGSNQPQHF.